This is a list of T cell receptor beta chains from one sample in a study of cytomegalovirus exposure and HLA in healthy donors. Method: immunoSEQ multiplex PCR; TCRdb's copy keeps in-frame clones and lacks some. The table shows 150,000 to 200,000 clones, with roughly nine tenths occurring only once. Sequencing input: PBMCs. Receptors were obtained from a woman in her 30s in good health and CMV-seronegative. The CDR3 runs from the conserved cysteine through the conserved F or W. Fields, in order: V gene, J gene, D gene, CDR3 protein. D genes are given only for firm matches.

TRBV14	TRBJ2-1	TRBD1	CASSRDRGRVNEQFF
TRBV28	TRBJ1-1	.	CASSLVGRTEAFF
TRBV20-1	TRBJ1-4	.	CSARSEKLFF
TRBV5-1	TRBJ1-1	TRBD1	CASSLGDRPNTEAFF
TRBV19	TRBJ2-1	TRBD1	CASVLGQGYNEQFF
TRBV7-9	TRBJ2-2	.	CASPGQRGSGELFF
TRBV27	TRBJ2-7	.	CASSSGSVAYEQYF
TRBV9	TRBJ2-7	.	CASSPPAGTYEQYF
TRBV5-1	.	.	CASSLAKSNSGPYEQYF
TRBV4-3	TRBJ2-2	TRBD2	CASSQVRGGSANTGELFF
TRBV7-6	TRBJ2-2	TRBD1	CASTLGTGNTGELFF
TRBV19	TRBJ1-5	.	CASSTRTAGFNQPQHF
TRBV30	TRBJ2-2	.	CAWNRGGTGELFF
TRBV28	TRBJ2-2	.	CASRTANTGELFF
TRBV7-6	TRBJ1-4	TRBD1	CASRSRQGVGEKLFF
TRBV7-3	TRBJ2-3	TRBD2	CASSLRPSGNTDTQYF
TRBV27	TRBJ2-2	.	CASSLEQGFTGELFF
TRBV5-1	TRBJ2-2	TRBD1	CASRPTTGGGELFF
TRBV5-1	TRBJ2-3	TRBD2	CASSPLATTDTQYF
TRBV5-3	TRBJ2-3	TRBD2	CARSQKGTSGGFTDTQYF
TRBV6-4	TRBJ1-2	TRBD1	CASSAEPGQSYGYTF
TRBV7-6	TRBJ2-7	TRBD2	CASSLGGTRRRDEQYF
TRBV28	TRBJ2-7	.	CASSFPAVGFYEQYF
TRBV4-1	TRBJ1-1	.	CASSQAGQNTEAFF
TRBV5-1	TRBJ2-1	TRBD2	CASSLVSREVNEQFF
TRBV30	TRBJ2-2	.	CAWSLDSFTGELFF